The rows below give T cell receptor beta chains drawn from one sample of a study of cytotoxic CD8 clonotypes in ibrutinib-treated CLL. Measured with immunoSEQ multiplex PCR; TCRdb has only the in-frame clones, and not every one. Counted here are approximately 91,000 clones, about four fifths occurring once; the ten biggest clones make up around 4.8%. This specimen was PBMCs, taken after 12 months of ibrutinib treatment. Receptor source: a human donor with chronic lymphocytic leukemia. The conserved cysteine and the conserved F or W are not part of the CDR3 here. D genes are given only for firm matches.

>TRBJ1-5|TRBV18|TRBD1
ASSPPGQYSNQPQH
>TRBJ2-1|TRBV9|TRBD2
ASSRGLGTREQF
>TRBJ1-5|TRBV10-3|-
AISEPNQPQH
>TRBJ1-6|TRBV6-1|-
ASSEVWGVSPLH
>TRBJ2-7|TRBV7-2|TRBD1
ASSSGRQGAVEQY
>TRBJ1-1|TRBV5-4|-
ASSLGPVDTEAF
>TRBJ2-7|TRBV6-1|-
ASGEGGPYEQY
>TRBJ2-7|TRBV28|-
ASSPPGSLSYEQY
>TRBJ2-5|TRBV7-9|-
ASSLVLPETQY
>TRBJ1-4|TRBV30|-
AWSRLGEKLF
>TRBJ2-7|TRBV7-6|-
ASSQSIGPYEQY
>TRBJ1-4|TRBV23-1|TRBD1
ASSPQGDSALLATNEKLF
>TRBJ2-7|TRBV11-2|-
ASSRTRLPYEQY
>TRBJ2-5|TRBV7-3|-
ASSTPGPQETQY
>TRBJ1-2|TRBV7-2|TRBD1
ASSSNRGGGYT
>TRBJ2-5|TRBV7-3|TRBD1
ASSLNRGETQY
>TRBJ2-7|TRBV7-9|TRBD1
ASSPGGSTYEQY
>TRBJ2-5|TRBV5-6|TRBD2
ASSLGGIAGVRETQY
>TRBJ2-2|TRBV15|-
ATSRPGATNTGELF
>TRBJ1-1|TRBV4-3|-
ASSQDPAGGRGAF
>TRBJ1-1|TRBV5-1|-
ASSPGTLGAF
>TRBJ2-1|TRBV21-1|-
ASSARQGASYNEQF